This T cell receptor beta chain was recorded in a study of blood T cell repertoires in COVID-19. Assay used: immunoSEQ multiplex PCR; TCRdb lists only in-frame clones, some missing. The sample lists 200,000 to 250,000 clones, 70% to 90% occurring once. This CDR3 contains 13 residues. The germline CDR1 and CDR2 sequences are SGHTA and FQGNSA. Trimming stripped 0 bases from V and 8 bases from J, with 10 bases between. The sequencing sample was made of PBMCs or T cells enriched from blood (not recorded which). The sequence was collected from a man aged 30-40 years who had recovered from COVID-19. The chain uses TRBV7-2 and TRBJ1-2, with D possibly being TRBD1 (5 bases). The CDR3: CASSLAGDSGYTF. In DNA form, the CDR3 reads TGTGCCAGCAGCTTAGCCGGGGACTCGGGCTACACCTTC.